One and the same sample provided the 3 T cell receptor beta chains below, sequenced in a study of blood T cell repertoires in COVID-19 (dated by TCRdb to 2020 to 2022). Preparation of the library involved the immunoSEQ multiplex PCR assay. TCRdb holds this immuneACCESS table with in-frame rearrangements only. Some clones are missing; in checked studies, unresolved V genes explain under half, and the rest has no known cause. The sample yields around 120,000 clones; 60% to 85% were counted once. The ten largest clones represent about 2.3% of the sample. The sample consisted of peripheral blood. The receptors stem from a man between 65 and 85 years old with acute or convalescent COVID-19.

Here the CDR3 DNA reads TGTGCCAGCAGCCAAGAAGGGGACTCCTTTAGGTCTCTCCAGTACTTC. It is translated as CASSQEGDSFRSLQYF. This chain connects TRBV4-2 to TRBJ2-5; the D gene is possibly TRBD2 (6 bases). Looked up from germline, CDR1 is LGHNA and CDR2 is YNFKEQ. Trimming cost V 0 bases and J 10 bases, with 21 bases left between them. The CDR3 consists of 16 residues.

This sequence joins TRBV2 and TRBJ1-2; D is ambiguous. Germline CDR1 is SNHLY and CDR2 is FYNNEI. The CDR3 length is 16 residues. The V end was cut by 0 bases, the J end by 8 bases, with 19 bases between. This CDR3 reads CASSEARQERRRGYTF. The CDR3 DNA reads as TGTGCCAGCAGTGAAGCGCGCCAGGAAAGGCGCAGGGGCTACACCTTC.

The chain combines TRBV6-5 with TRBJ1-1; a weak D match, TRBD1 (6 bases). The CDR3 sequence is 14 residues long. Trimming removed 4 bases from V and 1 base from J, with 10 bases in between. Germline values: CDR1 MNHEY, CDR2 SVGAGI. The DNA of the CDR3 is TGTGCCAGCAGTTCGCCAGGGGCGAACACTGAAGCTTTCTTT. It codes for CASSSPGANTEAFF.